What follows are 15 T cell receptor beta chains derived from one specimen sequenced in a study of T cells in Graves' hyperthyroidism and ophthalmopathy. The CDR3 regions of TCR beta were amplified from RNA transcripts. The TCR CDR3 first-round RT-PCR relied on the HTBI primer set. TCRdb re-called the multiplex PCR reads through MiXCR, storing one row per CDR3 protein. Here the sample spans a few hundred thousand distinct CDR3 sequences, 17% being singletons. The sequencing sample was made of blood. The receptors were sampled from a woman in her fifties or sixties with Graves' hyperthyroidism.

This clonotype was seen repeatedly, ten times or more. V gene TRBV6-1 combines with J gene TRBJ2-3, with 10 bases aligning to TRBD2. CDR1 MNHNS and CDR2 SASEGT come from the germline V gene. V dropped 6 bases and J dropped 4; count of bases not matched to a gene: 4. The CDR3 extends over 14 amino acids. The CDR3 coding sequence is TGTGCCAGCAGGGCTAGCGGGAGTGCAGATACGCAGTATTTT. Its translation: CASRASGSADTQYF.

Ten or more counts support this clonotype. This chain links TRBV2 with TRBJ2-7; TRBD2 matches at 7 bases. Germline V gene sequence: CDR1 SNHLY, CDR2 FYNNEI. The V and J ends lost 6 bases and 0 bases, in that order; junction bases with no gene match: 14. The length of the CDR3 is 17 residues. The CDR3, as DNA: TGTGCCAGCAGCCAACCATCAGCGGGACGGCTCTCCTACGAGCAGTACTTC. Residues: CASSQPSAGRLSYEQYF.

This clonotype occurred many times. The CDR3 DNA follows: TGTGCCAGCAGTTACTCTCAGGTTGGAAACACCATATATTTT. Its translation is CASSYSQVGNTIYF. This chain links TRBV6-6 with TRBJ1-3; D not resolved. Germline lookup yields CDR1 MNHNY and CDR2 SVGAGI (reference sequence). The CDR3 contains 14 residues. Trimming took 0 bases from V and 3 from J, leaving 6 bases between them.

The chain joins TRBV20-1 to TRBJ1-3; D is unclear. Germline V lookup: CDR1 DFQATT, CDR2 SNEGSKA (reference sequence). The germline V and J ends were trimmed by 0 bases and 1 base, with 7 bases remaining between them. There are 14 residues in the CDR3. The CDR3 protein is CSARDWGSGNTIYF. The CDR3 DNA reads TGCAGTGCTAGAGACTGGGGATCTGGAAACACCATATATTTT.

This chain's CDR3 is CASSVDRLRQFF. DNA of the CDR3: TGTGCCAGCAGTGTGGACCGTCTTCGGCAGTTCTTC. The chain couples TRBV2 to TRBJ2-1; D unresolved. The V gene lost 4 bases and the J gene lost 12 bases, with 13 bases spanning the gap. The CDR3 contains 12 residues. Germline loops: CDR1 SNHLY, CDR2 FYNNEI. Based on the CDR3 plus reference TRBV2 and TRBJ2-1, the full variable domain is EPEVTQTPSHQVTQMGQEVILRCVPISNHLYFYWYRQILGQKVEFLVSFYNNEISEKSEIFDDQFSVERPDGSNFTLKIRSTKLEDSAMYFCASSVDRLRQFFGPGTRLTVL.

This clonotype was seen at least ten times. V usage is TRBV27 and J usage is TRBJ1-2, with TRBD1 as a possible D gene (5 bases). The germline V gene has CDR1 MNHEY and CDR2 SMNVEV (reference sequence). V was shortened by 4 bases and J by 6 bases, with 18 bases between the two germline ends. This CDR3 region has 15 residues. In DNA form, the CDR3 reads TGTGCCAGCAGTTCATACGGGACCGCCGACGATGGCTACACCTTC. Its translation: CASSSYGTADDGYTF.

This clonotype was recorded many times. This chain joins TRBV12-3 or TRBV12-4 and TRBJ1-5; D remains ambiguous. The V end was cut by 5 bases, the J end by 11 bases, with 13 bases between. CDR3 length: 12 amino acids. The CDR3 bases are TGTGCCAGCAGTCCCAACAGTTGGACCCAGCATTTT. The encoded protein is CASSPNSWTQHF.

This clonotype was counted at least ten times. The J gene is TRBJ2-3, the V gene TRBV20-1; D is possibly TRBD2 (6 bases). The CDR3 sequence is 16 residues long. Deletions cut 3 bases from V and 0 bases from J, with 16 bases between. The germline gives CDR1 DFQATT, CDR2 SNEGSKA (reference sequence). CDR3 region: CSASVRLAHSTDTQYF. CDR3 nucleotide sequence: TGCAGTGCTAGTGTGAGGCTAGCGCATAGCACAGATACGCAGTATTTT.

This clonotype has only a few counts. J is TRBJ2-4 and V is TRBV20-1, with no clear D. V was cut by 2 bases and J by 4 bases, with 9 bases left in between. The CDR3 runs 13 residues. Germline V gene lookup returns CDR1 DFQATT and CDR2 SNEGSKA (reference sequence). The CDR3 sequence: CSARNYLKNIQYF. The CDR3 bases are TGCAGTGCTAGAAACTATCTTAAAAACATTCAGTACTTC.

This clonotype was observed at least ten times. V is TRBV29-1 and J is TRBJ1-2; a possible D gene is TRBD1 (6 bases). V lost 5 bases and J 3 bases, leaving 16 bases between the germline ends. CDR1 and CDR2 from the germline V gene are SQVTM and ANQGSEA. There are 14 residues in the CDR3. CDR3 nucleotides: TGCAGCGTTTTAGGGGGGGCGCTTCACTATGGCTACACCTTC. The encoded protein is CSVLGGALHYGYTF.

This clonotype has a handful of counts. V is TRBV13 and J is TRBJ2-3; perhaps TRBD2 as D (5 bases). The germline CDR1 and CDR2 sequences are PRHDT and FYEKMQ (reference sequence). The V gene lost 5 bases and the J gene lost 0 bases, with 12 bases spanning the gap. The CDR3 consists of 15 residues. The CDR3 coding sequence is TGTGCCAGCAGCGGACGGGCTAGCAGCACAGATACGCAGTATTTT. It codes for CASSGRASSTDTQYF.

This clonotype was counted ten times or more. CDR3 loop: CASSLKDLREQYF. CDR3 nucleotides: TGTGCCAGCAGCTTAAAGGACCTTAGGGAGCAGTACTTC. V gene TRBV7-9 combines with J gene TRBJ2-7; no reliable D call. V was trimmed by 2 bases and J by 7 bases, leaving 12 bases between them. The CDR3 runs to 13 residues. The germline CDR1 and CDR2 sequences are SEHNR and FQNEAQ (reference sequence). Drawing the rest from reference TRBV7-9 and TRBJ2-7, the complete variable domain is DTGVSQNPRHKITKRGQNVTFRCDPISEHNRLYWYRQTLGQGPEFLTYFQNEAQLEKSRLLSDRFSAERPKGSFSTLEIQRTEQGDSAMYLCASSLKDLREQYFGPGTRLTVT.

The CDR3 loop is CASSVVYYDGGHYNQPQHF. CDR3 nucleotides: TGTGCCAGCAGCGTAGTATATTATGATGGGGGACACTACAATCAGCCCCAGCATTTT. The chain carries TRBV9 and TRBJ1-5; TRBD1 is a possible D gene (6 bases). Germline assignment: CDR1 SGDLS and CDR2 YYNGEE. Trimming pared 0 bases from V and 3 bases from J, leaving 22 bases between. The CDR3 is 19 amino acids. The variable domain in full, with the rest retrieved from reference TRBV9 and TRBJ1-5, is DSGVTQTPKHLITATGQRVTLRCSPRSGDLSVYWYQQSLDQGLQFLIQYYNGEERAKGNILERFSAQQFPDLHSELNLSSLELGDSALYFCASSVVYYDGGHYNQPQHFGDGTRLSIL.

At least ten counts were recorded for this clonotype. CDR3: CASRVFGDEQYF. The DNA of the CDR3 is TGTGCCAGCAGAGTTTTTGGTGACGAGCAGTACTTC. The J gene is TRBJ2-7, the V gene TRBV28; no firm D call. Germline values: CDR1 MDHEN, CDR2 SYDVKM. There are 12 residues in the CDR3. Trimming removed 6 bases from V and 5 bases from J, with 11 bases in between.

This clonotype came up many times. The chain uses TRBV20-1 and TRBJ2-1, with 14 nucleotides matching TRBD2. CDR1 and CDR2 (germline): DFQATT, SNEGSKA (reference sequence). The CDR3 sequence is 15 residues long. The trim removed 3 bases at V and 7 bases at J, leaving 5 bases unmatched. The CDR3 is CSASGGLAGGNEQFF. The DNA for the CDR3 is TGCAGTGCTAGCGGTGGACTAGCGGGAGGAAATGAGCAGTTCTTC.